These 32 T cell receptor beta chains were all obtained from the same sample, sequenced in a study of blood T cell repertoires in COVID-19. Here immunoSEQ multiplex PCR was the method, and the copy in TCRdb shows in-frame clones only, minus some. The data contain over 200,000 clones, more than 80% of them singletons. The sample comprised PBMCs or T cells enriched from blood (not recorded which). These receptors were taken from a man aged 55-75 years who had recovered from COVID-19.

V and J are TRBV4-2 and TRBJ2-7, with 11 bases identical to TRBD1. Per germline, CDR1 LGHNA and CDR2 YNFKEQ. The CDR3 is 16 residues long. The V gene end was trimmed by 3 bases and the J gene end by 5 bases; junction bases not matched to a gene: 9. The CDR3 is CASSQTPGQGVNEQYF. As DNA, the CDR3 is TGTGCCAGCAGCCAGACGCCGGGACAGGGGGTAAACGAGCAGTACTTC.

The chain joins TRBV6-5 to TRBJ2-3, with TRBD1 as a possible D gene (6 bases). CDR3 length: 15 residues. The V gene lost 2 bases and the J gene lost 2 bases, with 11 bases spanning the gap. Germline V gene lookup returns CDR1 MNHEY and CDR2 SVGAGI. CDR3 bases: TGTGCCAGCAGTTACGGGACAAGTTCCACAGATACGCAGTATTTT. Amino acid sequence: CASSYGTSSTDTQYF.

This chain connects TRBV5-1 to TRBJ1-1; TRBD1 agrees at 7 bases. The germline CDR1 and CDR2 sequences are SGHRS and YFSETQ. CDR3 length equals 14 residues. V was clipped by 1 base and J by 4 bases; unmatched bases: 4. The CDR3 reads CASSLNTGVTEAFF. CDR3 nucleotide sequence: TGCGCCAGCAGCTTGAACACAGGGGTCACTGAAGCTTTCTTT.

Only a few counts were recorded for this clone. V is TRBV5-4 and J is TRBJ2-1; 8 nucleotides match TRBD2. CDR1 SGHNT and CDR2 YYREEE come from the germline V gene (reference sequence). The V segment lost 2 bases and the J segment 3 bases; nucleotides outside the gene matches: 1. This CDR3 is 14 amino acids long. The CDR3, as DNA: TGTGCCAGCAGCTTAAGCGGGGGCTACAATGAGCAGTTCTTC. Translation: CASSLSGGYNEQFF.

The chain couples TRBV15 to TRBJ1-2; 10 positions match TRBD1. V dropped 2 bases and J dropped 6; count of bases not matched to a gene: 3. The germline gives CDR1 LNHNV, CDR2 YYDKDF (reference sequence). This CDR3 contains 14 residues. For the CDR3, the DNA is TGTGCCACCAGCAGACCCGACAGGGGGCATGGCTACACCTTC. Translated, it gives CATSRPDRGHGYTF. Full variable domain (outside the CDR3, taken from reference TRBV15 and TRBJ1-2): DAMVIQNPRYQVTQFGKPVTLSCSQTLNHNVMYWYQQKSSQAPKLLFHYYDKDFNNEADTPDNFQSRRPNTSFCFLDIRSPGLGDTAMYLCATSRPDRGHGYTFGSGTRLTVV.

V is TRBV7-8 and J is TRBJ1-5; D may be TRBD1 (5 bases). The CDR3 extends over 14 amino acids. Trimming took 1 base from V and 4 from J, leaving 8 bases between them. CDR1 SGHVS and CDR2 FQNEAQ come from the germline V gene. CDR3 amino acids: CASSLVQGNQPQHF. The CDR3 DNA sequence: TGTGCCAGCAGCTTAGTGCAGGGTAATCAGCCCCAGCATTTT.

The J gene is TRBJ2-7, the V gene TRBV6-5; a weak D match, TRBD1 (6 bases). The CDR3 spans 16 residues. Germline CDR1 MNHEY, CDR2 SVGAGI. V was shortened by 0 bases and J by 2 bases, with 14 bases between the two germline ends. This chain's CDR3 is CASSYSSGRGAYEQYF. Written as DNA, the CDR3 is TGTGCCAGCAGTTACTCGAGCGGCAGGGGAGCCTACGAGCAGTACTTC.

This clone has just one count. The chain recombines TRBV7-6 with TRBJ1-4; D unclear. This CDR3 comprises 16 residues. Germline V gene sequence: CDR1 SGHVS, CDR2 FNYEAQ. Trimming took 3 bases from V and 0 from J, leaving 11 bases between them. Here the CDR3 reads CASSFRPMSTNEKLFF. The CDR3 DNA reads as TGTGCCAGCAGCTTCCGTCCTATGTCAACTAATGAAAAACTGTTTTTT.

This rearrangement joins TRBV20-1 to TRBJ1-1, with D possibly being TRBD1 (5 bases). This CDR3 has 10 residues. The V end was cut by 3 bases, the J end by 7 bases, with 6 bases between. Germline values: CDR1 DFQATT, CDR2 SNEGSKA (reference sequence). DNA for the CDR3: TGCAGTGCTAGCGACAGTGAAGCTTTCTTT. This translates into CSASDSEAFF.

The chain combines TRBV21-1 with TRBJ1-6. TRBV21-1 is annotated as a pseudogene. The CDR3 sequence is 13 residues long. The CDR3 sequence: CASSKGRGGPLHF. The CDR3, as DNA: TGTGCCAGCAGCAAAGGACGCGGGGGGCCCCTCCACTTT.

The rearrangement links TRBV6-5 to TRBJ1-5; TRBD1 agrees at 11 bases. The junction had 0 bases not matched to a gene; V was cut back by 4 bases and J by 1 base. Germline-derived CDR1 and CDR2 are MNHEY and SVGAGI. The CDR3 loop spans 15 amino acids. CDR3 in amino acids: CASSWDRGSNQPQHF. Written as DNA, the CDR3 is TGTGCCAGCAGTTGGGACAGGGGGAGCAATCAGCCCCAGCATTTT.

The J gene is TRBJ1-1, the V gene TRBV7-9; 7 bases align to TRBD1. The germline V gene encodes CDR1 SEHNR and CDR2 FQNEAQ (reference sequence). CDR3 length: 14 residues. V shed 5 bases and J 4 bases; nucleotides not matched to a gene: 7. CDR3 region: CASSPDRAGTEAFF. The CDR3 DNA follows: TGTGCCAGCAGCCCTGACAGGGCGGGCACTGAAGCTTTCTTT. The entire variable domain, with the rest obtained from reference TRBV7-9 and TRBJ1-1, is as follows: DTGVSQNPRHKITKRGQNVTFRCDPISEHNRLYWYRQTLGQGPEFLTYFQNEAQLEKSRLLSDRFSAERPKGSFSTLEIQRTEQGDSAMYLCASSPDRAGTEAFFGQGTRLTVV.

This clone has more than one count but fewer than ten. The genes are TRBV6-5 and TRBJ1-6, with D maybe TRBD1 (6 bases). The CDR3 has 16 residues. From germline, CDR1 is MNHEY and CDR2 SVGAGI. V lost 2 bases and J lost 7, with 15 bases in between. DNA for the CDR3: TGTGCCAGCAGTTACCGTCAGGGGATAGGGAATTCACCCCTCCACTTT. It is translated as CASSYRQGIGNSPLHF.

The rearrangement uses TRBV2 and TRBJ1-5; 7 bases map to TRBD1. J gave up 3 bases and V 5 bases, and 4 bases lay outside the gene matches. The CDR3 sequence is 14 residues long. Germline V gene lookup returns CDR1 SNHLY and CDR2 FYNNEI. The CDR3 region is CASSPGQNNQPQHF. The DNA for the CDR3 is TGTGCCAGCAGTCCGGGACAGAACAATCAGCCCCAGCATTTT.

The chain is built from TRBV24-1 and TRBJ2-1; D is unresolved. Per germline, CDR1 KGHDR and CDR2 SFDVKD. The CDR3 has 13 residues. V was clipped by 4 bases and J by 2 bases, with 5 bases between them. Here the CDR3 DNA reads TGTGCCACCAGTGAGGCGGCCTACAATGAGCAGTTCTTC. Translation gives CATSEAAYNEQFF.

V gene TRBV27 combines with J gene TRBJ1-1, with 9 bases lining up with TRBD1. The germline V gene has CDR1 MNHEY and CDR2 SMNVEV (reference sequence). J was trimmed by 3 bases and V by 3 bases; bases with no gene match: 8. CDR3 length: 16 residues. The CDR3 reads CASSFTGGILDTEAFF. The DNA of the CDR3 is TGTGCCAGCAGTTTTACAGGGGGCATATTGGACACTGAAGCTTTCTTT.

This chain links TRBV29-1 with TRBJ1-6; D is uncertain. Germline CDR1 and CDR2: SQVTM and ANQGSEA. CDR3 length equals 16 residues. With 0 bases removed from V and 0 bases from J, the gap between germline ends came to 9 bases. The CDR3 is CSVEDLGSSYNSPLHF. The CDR3 nucleotides are TGCAGCGTTGAAGATCTAGGGAGCTCCTATAATTCACCCCTCCACTTT.

The genes are TRBV12-5 and TRBJ1-6, with 8 positions matching TRBD1. Trimming cost V 4 bases and J 0 bases; bases outside gene matches: 8. Germline lookup yields CDR1 LGHNT and CDR2 FRNRAP. This CDR3 has 18 amino acids. DNA of the CDR3: TGTGCTAGTGGTTCGATTCCGGGACAGGCCTCCTATAATTCACCCCTCCACTTT. This sequence encodes CASGSIPGQASYNSPLHF.

The J gene is TRBJ2-2, the V gene TRBV3-1 (or the pseudogene TRBV3-2); TRBD1 agrees at 8 bases. CDR1 and CDR2 from the germline V gene are LGHDT and YNNKEL (reference sequence). The V gene end was trimmed by 4 bases and the J gene end by 0 bases; junction bases not matched to a gene: 4. This CDR3 has 16 amino acids. CDR3 sequence (DNA): TGTGCCAGCAGCCCTTCGACAGGGGCGAACACCGGGGAGCTGTTTTTT. This codes for CASSPSTGANTGELFF.

This chain connects TRBV10-3 to TRBJ2-5; 9 bases match TRBD2. The CDR3 length is 15 residues. Trimming took 3 bases from V and 1 from J; bases not matched to a gene: 3. In germline, CDR1 is ENHRY, CDR2 SYGVKD. CDR3 in amino acids: CAISDAGGLQETQYF. As DNA, the CDR3 is TGTGCCATCAGTGATGCGGGGGGGCTCCAAGAGACCCAGTACTTC.

V and J are TRBV2 and TRBJ2-7, with unresolved D. Germline loops: CDR1 SNHLY, CDR2 FYNNEI. V was trimmed by 2 bases and J by 3 bases, leaving 2 bases between them. CDR3 length: 11 amino acids. The CDR3 region has the DNA TGTGCCAGCAGTGAACTCTACGAGCAGTACTTC. Its translation: CASSELYEQYF.

The rearrangement uses TRBV29-1 and TRBJ2-3, with 10 bases lining up with TRBD1. Trimming at V came to 5 bases and at J to 4 bases, leaving 3 bases not matched to a gene. The CDR3 is made up of 13 amino acids. From germline, CDR1 is SQVTM and CDR2 ANQGSEA. CDR3: CSVRTGGSDTQYF. The CDR3 DNA sequence: TGCAGCGTTCGGACAGGGGGTTCAGATACGCAGTATTTT.

CDR3 protein: CAISGQGDRSLHF. For the CDR3, the DNA is TGTGCCATCAGTGGGCAGGGGGATAGGTCCCTCCACTTT. The J gene is TRBJ1-6, the V gene TRBV10-3; 7 bases match TRBD1. V dropped 4 bases and J dropped 14; count of bases not matched to a gene: 8. This CDR3 spans 13 amino acids. Germline lookup yields CDR1 ENHRY and CDR2 SYGVKD.

V is TRBV6-6 and J is TRBJ1-4, with D uncertain. Trimming left V 8 bases short and J 1 base short, with 11 bases between. The length of the CDR3 is 14 residues. Germline assignment: CDR1 MNHNY and CDR2 SVGAGI (reference sequence). The CDR3 is CASFVRGTNEKLFF. The CDR3 bases are TGTGCCAGCTTTGTCCGGGGAACTAATGAAAAACTGTTTTTT.

This clone was observed a few times. This chain links TRBV7-2 with TRBJ2-3; 8 nucleotides match TRBD1. CDR3 length: 16 amino acids. Germline-derived CDR1 and CDR2 are SGHTA and FQGNSA. V dropped 3 bases and J dropped 4; count of bases not matched to a gene: 9. CDR3 in amino acids: CASSFTTGEVPDTQYF. The CDR3 DNA reads TGTGCCAGCAGCTTTACGACAGGGGAGGTTCCAGATACGCAGTATTTT.

A single count supports this clone. The chain employs TRBV2 and TRBJ2-7; 8 bases align to TRBD1. The junction had 5 bases not matched to a gene; V was cut back by 6 bases and J by 4 bases. The CDR3 is made up of 13 amino acids. Germline lookup yields CDR1 SNHLY and CDR2 FYNNEI. The DNA of the CDR3 is TGTGCCAGCAGCCAGGACAGGGCGTACGAGCAGTACTTC. It encodes CASSQDRAYEQYF. The whole variable domain, filled in from reference TRBV2 and TRBJ2-7, reads EPEVTQTPSHQVTQMGQEVILRCVPISNHLYFYWYRQILGQKVEFLVSFYNNEISEKSEIFDDQFSVERPDGSNFTLKIRSTKLEDSAMYFCASSQDRAYEQYFGPGTRLTVT.

Here the CDR3 DNA reads TGTGCCAGCGCGGACAGGGGTGCCGGGGAGCTGTTTTTT. Translation gives CASADRGAGELFF. The rearrangement uses TRBV2 and TRBJ2-2; 9 bases match TRBD1. CDR3 length: 13 amino acids. Germline CDR1 is SNHLY and CDR2 is FYNNEI. V was pared by 8 bases and J by 6 bases, with 4 bases of the junction left unmatched. Complete variable domain (other parts from reference TRBV2 and TRBJ2-2): EPEVTQTPSHQVTQMGQEVILRCVPISNHLYFYWYRQILGQKVEFLVSFYNNEISEKSEIFDDQFSVERPDGSNFTLKIRSTKLEDSAMYFCASADRGAGELFFGEGSRLTVL.

The rearrangement uses TRBV7-9 and TRBJ2-7, with 7 nucleotides matching TRBD1. Looked up from germline, CDR1 is SEHNR and CDR2 is FQNEAQ (reference sequence). The V gene end was trimmed by 1 base and the J gene end by 3 bases; junction bases not matched to a gene: 9. The CDR3 length is 16 residues. CDR3 in amino acids: CASSLGSGTAHYEQYF. The CDR3 DNA is TGTGCCAGCAGCTTAGGCTCCGGGACAGCGCACTACGAGCAGTACTTC.

The chain has TRBV6-5 and TRBJ1-2, with 7 bases fitting TRBD1. The CDR3 extends over 14 amino acids. Per germline, CDR1 MNHEY and CDR2 SVGAGI. Germline trimming cut 7 bases from V and 4 bases from J; bases unmatched to any gene: 9. DNA for the CDR3: TGTGCCAGCAATGCCGACAGGGACTCCTATGGCTACACCTTC. It codes for CASNADRDSYGYTF.

V gene TRBV25-1 combines with J gene TRBJ1-1; 10 bases map to TRBD1. This CDR3 contains 13 residues. Germline CDR1 MGHDK, CDR2 SYGVNS. The V segment lost 7 bases and the J segment 7 bases; nucleotides outside the gene matches: 6. The CDR3 DNA is TGTGCCAGCATGGACAGGGGGGTGGGTGAAGCTTTCTTT. It specifies CASMDRGVGEAFF.

The chain uses TRBV4-3 and TRBJ1-2; TRBD1 matches 10 bases. The length of the CDR3 is 14 residues. Trimming took 6 bases from V and 3 from J; bases not matched to a gene: 4. Germline V gene lookup returns CDR1 LGHNA and CDR2 YSLEER. The CDR3 reads CASSHGTGDYGYTF. For the CDR3, the DNA is TGCGCCAGCAGTCACGGGACAGGGGACTATGGCTACACCTTC.

The V gene is TRBV6-5, the J gene TRBJ1-2, with 8 bases identical to TRBD1. The trim removed 6 bases at V and 1 base at J, leaving 7 bases unmatched. Per the germline V gene, CDR1 is MNHEY and CDR2 is SVGAGI. The CDR3 spans 15 residues. The CDR3 nucleotides read TGTGCCAGCAGCCGACAGGGGTTGGGTAACTATGGCTACACCTTC. This encodes CASSRQGLGNYGYTF.